Listed here are 4 T cell receptor beta chains from one sample, sequenced in a study. Tregs were sorted as CD4+CD25+CD127-/low cells. TCRdb used MiXCR to reprocess the 5' RACE reads, holding one entry per CDR3 protein. The data show roughly 58,000 distinct CDR3 sequences, less than 25% seen once. Sequencing was carried out using tumor-infiltrating Tregs sorted from the breast tumor. These receptors were obtained from a female donor with breast cancer.

For this clonotype: A read error may be the cause here, since a much bigger clone is one base away. The chain uses TRBV28 and TRBJ1-6; D is possibly TRBD1 (5 bases). Trimming cost V 5 bases and J 8 bases, with 16 bases left between them. Germline CDR1 and CDR2: MDHEN and SYDVKM. The length of the CDR3 is 15 residues. The CDR3 bases are TGTGCCAGCAGTGATGACCAGGGCCTTCATTCACCCCTCCACTTT. Translating gives CASSDDQGLHSPLHF.

The J gene is TRBJ2-5, the V gene TRBV11-2, with 8 nucleotides matching TRBD2. Germline V gives CDR1 SGHAT, CDR2 FQNNGV. With 6 bases clipped from V and 7 bases from J, the junction kept 16 bases outside the gene matches. This CDR3 is 16 amino acids long. The CDR3: CASSLMSGGGLGTQYF. For the CDR3, the DNA is TGTGCCAGCAGTCTTATGTCCGGCGGGGGGCTCGGGACCCAGTACTTC.

Points on this clonotype: This clone may be a read error of a much larger clone one base away. The CDR3 end shows no conserved phenylalanine or tryptophan, and so a read error is likely. This chain joins TRBV7-2 and TRBJ2-5; a possible D gene is TRBD1 (5 bases). V lost 6 bases and J lost 5, with 10 bases in between. Germline V gene data show CDR1 as SGHTA and CDR2 as FQGNSA. The CDR3 has 12 amino acids. CDR3 bases: TGTGCCAGCAGTTTTAGGGGTGAGACCCAGTACCTC. Translating gives CASSFRGETQYL.

The rearrangement joins TRBV4-3 to TRBJ1-1; 8 bases line up with TRBD1. The CDR3 is 16 amino acids. Losses at the gene ends were 3 bases for V and 1 base for J; bases not matched to a gene: 7. Germline values: CDR1 LGHNA, CDR2 YSLEER. The CDR3 nucleotides read TGCGCCAGCAGCCAGGGTCGGACAGGGCGGAACACTGAAGCTTTCTTT. Amino acid sequence: CASSQGRTGRNTEAFF.